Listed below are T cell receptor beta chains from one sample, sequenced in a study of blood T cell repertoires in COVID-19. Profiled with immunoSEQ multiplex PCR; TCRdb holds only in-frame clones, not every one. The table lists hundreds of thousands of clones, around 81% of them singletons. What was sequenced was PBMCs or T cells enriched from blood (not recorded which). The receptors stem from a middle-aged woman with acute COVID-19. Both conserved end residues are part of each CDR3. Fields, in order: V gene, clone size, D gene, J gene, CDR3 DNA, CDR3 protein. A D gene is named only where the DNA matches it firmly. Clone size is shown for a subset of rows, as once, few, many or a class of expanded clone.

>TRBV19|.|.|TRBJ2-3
TGTGCCAGTAGTATAGCGGGAGTGACAGATACGCAGTATTTT
CASSIAGVTDTQYF
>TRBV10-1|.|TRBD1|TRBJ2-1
TGCGCCAGCAGCGTTGGGACAGGGGGCAATGAGCAGTTCTTC
CASSVGTGGNEQFF
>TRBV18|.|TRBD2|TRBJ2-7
TGTGCCAGCTCACCTGCGGGAGGGGTAAGGGAGCAGTACTTC
CASSPAGGVREQYF
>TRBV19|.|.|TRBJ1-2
TGTGCCACCCGACGGGGGTTAGGCTACACCTTC
CATRRGLGYTF
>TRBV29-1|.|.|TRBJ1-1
TGCAGCGTTGCGCAAGGGAGAGGAGAAGCTTTCTTT
CSVAQGRGEAFF
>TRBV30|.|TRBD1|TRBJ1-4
TGTGCCTCCCGGTCGGGACAGGGTTATGAAAAACTGTTTTTT
CASRSGQGYEKLFF
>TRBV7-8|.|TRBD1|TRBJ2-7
TGTGCCAGCAGCCCTGGGACAGGGAGCTCCTACGAGCAGTACTTC
CASSPGTGSSYEQYF
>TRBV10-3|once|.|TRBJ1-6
TGTGCCATCAGGCGGGACGATAATTCACCCCTCCACTTT
CAIRRDDNSPLHF
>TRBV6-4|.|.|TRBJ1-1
TGTGCCCGTATTCAGCAGGGAGGAAAGGTTAGGACTGAAGCTTTCTTT
CARIQQGGKVRTEAFF
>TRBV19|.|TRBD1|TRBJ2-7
TGTGCCAGTAGTATACGCGGGACAGGGTCCGAGCAGTACTTC
CASSIRGTGSEQYF
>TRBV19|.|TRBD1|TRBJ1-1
TGTGCCAGTACTTCCGACGGGAGGGGGCTGAACACTGAAGCTTTCTTT
CASTSDGRGLNTEAFF
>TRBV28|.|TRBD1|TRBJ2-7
TGTGCCAGCAGTATACCGGGACAGGGGTCCTACGAGCAGTACTTC
CASSIPGQGSYEQYF
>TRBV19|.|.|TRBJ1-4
TGTGCCAGTAGTATAACCGGGGTTCGTCGTGAAAAACTGTTTTTT
CASSITGVRREKLFF
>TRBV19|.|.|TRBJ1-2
TGTGCCAGTCAACCTGGGACAATTCGCTTCTATGGCTACACCTTC
CASQPGTIRFYGYTF
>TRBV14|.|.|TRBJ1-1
TGTGCCAGCAGCCAAATGGGACATACCCCCTCGAGCCCCACTGAAGCTTTCTTT
CASSQMGHTPSSPTEAFF
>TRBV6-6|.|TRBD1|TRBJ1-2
TGTGCCAGCAGTGGGCAAACGACAGGGGCCGGCTATGGCTACACCTTC
CASSGQTTGAGYGYTF